These 10 T cell receptor beta chains were all obtained from the same sample, sequenced in a study of T cell repertoires in cytomegalovirus infection. The antigens for these receptors are not known. Each CDR3 protein gets one entry after TCRdb re-called the reads with MiXCR. The top ten hold roughly 16% of the sample, which has approximately 500,000 distinct CDR3 sequences, roughly a third seen once. Sequenced here: cultured PBMCs, sampled from culture after CMV antigen stimulation. The receptors derive from a human donor in good health (CMV status not recorded). Some clones in this sample may be carry-over from other donors' samples.

This clonotype was counted a few times. The chain combines TRBV28 with TRBJ2-1, with D maybe TRBD1 (5 bases). The CDR3 totals 15 residues. V gave up 4 bases and J gave up 4 bases, with 14 bases separating them. Germline V gene lookup returns CDR1 MDHEN and CDR2 SYDVKM. As DNA, the CDR3 is TGTGCCAGCAGTTCTACAGGAATGTCTTACAATGAGCAGTTCTTC. This encodes CASSSTGMSYNEQFF. The full variable domain, in which reference TRBV28 and TRBJ2-1 provide the parts outside the CDR3, is DVKVTQSSRYLVKRTGEKVFLECVQDMDHENMFWYRQDPGLGLRLIYFSYDVKMKEKGDIPEGYSVSREKKERFSLILESASTNQTSMYLCASSSTGMSYNEQFFGPGTRLTVL.

This clonotype was counted between two and nine times. The gene calls are TRBV29-1 and TRBJ2-5; 10 nucleotides match TRBD1. The length of the CDR3 is 14 residues. With V trimmed by 6 bases and J by 4 bases, 8 bases remained unmatched. Per germline, CDR1 SQVTM and CDR2 ANQGSEA. CDR3 region: CSVTTGTGAETQYF. The CDR3 bases are TGCAGCGTGACTACCGGGACAGGGGCAGAGACCCAGTACTTC.

The CDR3 DNA is TGCAGTGCTAGAGCTCTACAGGGTCACGGGGAGCTGTTTTTT. Translating gives CSARALQGHGELFF. V usage is TRBV20-1 and J usage is TRBJ2-2; D may be TRBD1 (6 bases). The V end lost 1 base, the J end lost 7 bases, and 13 bases lay between the germline ends. The germline gives CDR1 DFQATT, CDR2 SNEGSKA (reference sequence). The CDR3 covers 14 residues.

V and J are TRBV28 and TRBJ2-1, with D unclear. Germline V CDR1 and CDR2: MDHEN, SYDVKM. Trimming stripped 6 bases from V and 0 bases from J, with 15 bases between. The length of the CDR3 is 16 residues. The CDR3 nucleotides are TGTGCCAGCAGCGTCGATGGCGCGAGCTCCTACAATGAGCAGTTCTTC. Protein sequence: CASSVDGASSYNEQFF.

J is TRBJ2-3 and V is TRBV7-2, with D maybe TRBD1 (6 bases). This CDR3 is built from 21 residues. V lost 5 bases and J 0 bases, leaving 30 bases between the germline ends. CDR1 SGHTA and CDR2 FQGNSA come from the germline V gene. The CDR3 here is CASSVRGYRVRTTSSTDTQYF. CDR3 in DNA: TGTGCCAGCAGCGTCCGAGGGTACAGGGTACGAACTACTTCTAGCACAGATACGCAGTATTTT. The variable domain in full, completed from reference TRBV7-2 and TRBJ2-3, reads GAGVSQSPSNKVTEKGKDVELRCDPISGHTALYWYRQSLGQGLEFLIYFQGNSAPDKSGLPSDRFSAERTGGSVSTLTIQRTQQEDSAVYLCASSVRGYRVRTTSSTDTQYFGPGTRLTVL.

This clonotype has a handful of counts. This chain connects TRBV6-2 or TRBV6-3 to TRBJ2-6; no reliable D call. This CDR3 region has 17 residues. V gave up 2 bases and J gave up 0 bases, with 11 bases separating them. The germline V gene encodes CDR1 MNHEY and CDR2 SVGEGT. The CDR3 coding sequence is TGTGCCAGCAGTTACGACTCTTCCCTCTCTGGGGCCAACGTCCTGACTTTC. Translating it yields CASSYDSSLSGANVLTF.

This clonotype has at least ten counts. The rearrangement uses TRBV7-2 and TRBJ1-1; 7 positions agree with TRBD1. CDR3 length equals 13 residues. Trimming removed 5 bases from V and 8 bases from J; junction bases left unmatched: 8. Germline lookup yields CDR1 SGHTA and CDR2 FQGNSA. Here the CDR3 reads CASSLIPGQEAFF. As DNA, the CDR3 is TGTGCCAGCAGCCTAATCCCGGGACAGGAAGCTTTCTTT.

The table lists this clonotype with a few counts. The rearrangement joins TRBV28 to TRBJ1-5; D uncertain. The CDR3 is made up of 15 amino acids. Per the germline V gene, CDR1 is MDHEN and CDR2 is SYDVKM. V was shortened by 1 base and J by 7 bases, with 14 bases between the two germline ends. CDR3 DNA sequence: TGTGCCAGCAGTTTATCGGTAGGGTCTGGACAGCCCCAGCATTTT. Translation: CASSLSVGSGQPQHF.

In its sample, this clonotype was seen a few times. The chain uses TRBV12-3 or TRBV12-4 and TRBJ1-5, with 9 nucleotides matching TRBD1. This CDR3 has 16 residues. Germline trimming cut 4 bases from V and 6 bases from J; bases unmatched to any gene: 10. CDR3 in amino acids: CASSSTGTGLVQPQHF. CDR3 nucleotides: TGTGCCAGCAGTTCGACCGGGACAGGGCTCGTTCAGCCCCAGCATTTT.

V and J are TRBV7-2 and TRBJ2-7; D is unresolved. The CDR3 runs to 15 residues. Germline V gene lookup returns CDR1 SGHTA and CDR2 FQGNSA. V was cut by 2 bases and J by 2 bases, with 13 bases left in between. This CDR3 is CASSLRTPGAYEQYF. The CDR3 bases are TGTGCCAGCAGCTTACGAACCCCTGGGGCCTACGAGCAGTACTTC. The variable domain in full, completed from reference TRBV7-2 and TRBJ2-7, reads GAGVSQSPSNKVTEKGKDVELRCDPISGHTALYWYRQSLGQGLEFLIYFQGNSAPDKSGLPSDRFSAERTGGSVSTLTIQRTQQEDSAVYLCASSLRTPGAYEQYFGPGTRLTVT.